The 3 T cell receptor beta chains presented below share a single source sample, sequenced in a study of shared clonotypes between healthy human individuals. Method: immunoSEQ multiplex PCR; TCRdb's copy keeps in-frame clones and lacks some. This sample has some 500,000 clones; over 60% occur once, and the top ten carry 12%. Sequenced material: PBMCs. The receptors were gathered from a woman between 40 and 55 years old in good health. Some clones in this sample may be carry-over from other donors' samples.

V gene TRBV7-3 combines with J gene TRBJ2-1; 10 nucleotides align to TRBD2. CDR3 length: 14 residues. CDR1 SGHTA and CDR2 FQGTGA come from the germline V gene. J gave up 6 bases and V 4 bases, and 3 bases lay outside the gene matches. CDR3 DNA sequence: TGTGCCAGCAGCTGGACTAGCGGCCTCAATGAGCAGTTCTTC. It is translated as CASSWTSGLNEQFF. The whole variable domain, remainder taken from reference TRBV7-3 and TRBJ2-1, is GAGVSQTPSNKVTEKGKYVELRCDPISGHTALYWYRQSLGQGPEFLIYFQGTGAADDSGLPNDRFFAVRPEGSVSTLKIQRTERGDSAVYLCASSWTSGLNEQFFGPGTRLTVL.

The J gene is TRBJ1-2, the V gene TRBV11-2; D is perhaps TRBD1 (5 bases). Germline V CDR1 and CDR2: SGHAT, FQNNGV. The CDR3 is 14 amino acids. V lost 1 base and J lost 4, with 10 bases in between. The CDR3 is CASSLGGTFYGYTF. In DNA form, the CDR3 reads TGTGCCAGCAGCTTAGGTGGGACGTTCTATGGCTACACCTTC.

This clone was found many times. The sample contains more than one DNA sequence encoding this CDR3. This chain joins TRBV5-6 and TRBJ2-2, with 11 bases lining up with TRBD2. The V gene's germline CDR1 is SGHDT and CDR2 YYEEEE. The ends lost 0 bases at V and 2 bases at J; junction bases unmatched: 3. The CDR3 is made up of 17 amino acids. The CDR3 DNA reads TGTGCCAGCAGCTTGGGACTAGCGGGGACAAACACCGGGGAGCTGTTTTTT. This translates into CASSLGLAGTNTGELFF.